A single sample is the source of the 22 T cell receptor beta chains below, sequenced in a study of graft-versus-host responses after intestinal transplantation. Produced via immunoSEQ multiplex PCR; TCRdb's table is partial and in-frame only. The sample shows about 12,000 clones, over 90% of them seen only once. This sample comprised PBMCs, obtained roughly 110 days after intestinal transplant. Receptors were obtained from a human patient who received an intestinal transplant, so some T cells may come from the graft donor.

This clone was found once. The V gene is TRBV5-6, the J gene TRBJ1-1; D is possibly TRBD1 (6 bases). The CDR3 covers 13 residues. Germline V gene data show CDR1 as SGHDT and CDR2 as YYEEEE. V was pared by 4 bases and J by 3 bases, with 10 bases between. The CDR3 DNA follows: TGTGCCAGCAGCGTAACAGGGCACACTGAAGCTTTCTTT. Its protein is CASSVTGHTEAFF.

This clone occurred a few times. CDR3 region: CASSEAEGPNTEAFF. In DNA, the CDR3 is TGTGCCAGCAGTGAAGCGGAGGGCCCGAACACTGAAGCTTTCTTT. V usage is TRBV6-1 and J usage is TRBJ1-1; the D is unclear. V was clipped by 0 bases and J by 1 base, with 9 bases between them. This CDR3 has 15 residues. In germline, CDR1 is MNHNS, CDR2 SASEGT.

The rearrangement links TRBV5-1 to TRBJ2-7; 8 positions match TRBD1. This CDR3 is built from 14 residues. CDR1 and CDR2 (germline): SGHRS, YFSETQ. The ends lost 2 bases at V and 5 bases at J; junction bases unmatched: 6. The CDR3 spells CASSLLDREDEQYF. For the CDR3, the DNA is TGCGCCAGCAGCTTATTGGACAGGGAAGACGAGCAGTACTTC.

The gene calls are TRBV15 and TRBJ1-3; D gene ambiguous. CDR3 length: 18 residues. Trimming shortened V by 4 bases and J by 0 bases, and 19 bases separated the two germline ends. CDR1 and CDR2 (germline): LNHNV, YYDKDF (reference sequence). The CDR3 DNA is TGTGCCACCAGCATTAGTCTGAGTGTCCCTGGCTCTGGAAACACCATATATTTT. Amino acid sequence: CATSISLSVPGSGNTIYF. Complete variable domain (other parts from reference TRBV15 and TRBJ1-3): DAMVIQNPRYQVTQFGKPVTLSCSQTLNHNVMYWYQQKSSQAPKLLFHYYDKDFNNEADTPDNFQSRRPNTSFCFLDIRSPGLGDTAMYLCATSISLSVPGSGNTIYFGEGSWLTVV.

The gene calls are TRBV5-4 and TRBJ2-4; no reliable D call. Germline CDR1 is SGHNT and CDR2 is YYREEE (reference sequence). V lost 1 base, J lost 4 bases, and 6 bases lay in between. The CDR3 is 13 amino acids. This CDR3 reads CASSLPQKNIQYF. The CDR3 DNA sequence: TGTGCCAGCAGCTTGCCGCAGAAAAACATTCAGTACTTC.

The V call is TRBV6-5, the J call TRBJ1-1, with D hard to call. The CDR3 is made up of 14 amino acids. V lost 4 bases, J lost 5 bases, and 14 bases lay in between. Germline V gene sequence: CDR1 MNHEY, CDR2 SVGAGI. The CDR3 nucleotides read TGTGCCAGCAGTTCCCGAGAGGGAAGGACTGAAGCTTTCTTT. Protein product: CASSSREGRTEAFF.

V gene TRBV6-6 combines with J gene TRBJ1-2, with D unclear. Germline V gives CDR1 MNHNY, CDR2 SVGAGI (reference sequence). The CDR3 is 16 residues long. V was trimmed by 2 bases and J by 0 bases, leaving 13 bases between them. The CDR3 sequence is CASSYRRQDANYGYTF. The DNA for the CDR3 is TGTGCCAGCAGTTACCGGAGGCAGGATGCTAACTATGGCTACACCTTC.

The chain couples TRBV27 to TRBJ2-3; D gene uncertain. CDR3 size: 14 residues. Deletions cut 4 bases from V and 3 bases from J, with 11 bases between. Germline assignment: CDR1 MNHEY and CDR2 SMNVEV (reference sequence). The CDR3 spells CASSSKSTTDTQYF. The CDR3 DNA follows: TGTGCCAGCAGTTCTAAGAGTACTACAGATACGCAGTATTTT.

The V gene is TRBV30, the J gene TRBJ2-7; D ambiguous. The CDR3 runs to 14 residues. CDR1 is GTSNPN and CDR2 is SVGIG in the germline V gene (reference sequence). V was shortened by 7 bases and J by 5 bases, with 21 bases between the two germline ends. The CDR3 spells CASQREESSHEQYF. The CDR3 DNA is TGTGCCTCCCAGAGAGAGGAATCGAGCCACGAGCAGTACTTC.

The rearrangement links TRBV15 to TRBJ2-7; D uncertain. The length of the CDR3 is 16 residues. With 5 bases removed from V and 5 bases from J, the gap between germline ends came to 22 bases. The germline gives CDR1 LNHNV, CDR2 YYDKDF (reference sequence). DNA of the CDR3: TGTGCCACCAGCCTATTGGCAGGCGTAGTCTTCCACGAGCAGTACTTC. Translated, it gives CATSLLAGVVFHEQYF.

This chain joins TRBV28 and TRBJ2-5; TRBD1 is a possible D gene (6 bases). Germline-derived CDR1 and CDR2 are MDHEN and SYDVKM. The CDR3 has 15 residues. Trimming took 6 bases from V and 2 from J, leaving 16 bases between them. The CDR3, as DNA: TGTGCCAGCAGGCCCCTGAAAACAGGGCAAGAGACCCAGTACTTC. Translated, it gives CASRPLKTGQETQYF.

The chain is built from TRBV28 and TRBJ2-7, with TRBD2 as a possible D gene (5 bases). Germline CDR1 is MDHEN and CDR2 is SYDVKM. This CDR3 comprises 13 residues. Trimming pared 5 bases from V and 4 bases from J, leaving 12 bases between. The CDR3 here is CASSRGLLYEQYF. The CDR3 bases are TGTGCCAGCAGTCGCGGACTTCTTTACGAGCAGTACTTC.

This clone has only one observation. The chain recombines TRBV5-5 with TRBJ2-3; D is ambiguous. This CDR3 region has 12 residues. Trimming left V 5 bases short and J 8 bases short, with 12 bases between. Per germline, CDR1 SGHKS and CDR2 YYEKEE (reference sequence). In DNA form, the CDR3 reads TGTGCCAGCAGTTCCGCGGTAGTTACGCAGTATTTT. Its translation: CASSSAVVTQYF. The whole variable domain, filled in from reference TRBV5-5 and TRBJ2-3, reads DAGVTQSPTHLIKTRGQQVTLRCSPISGHKSVSWYQQVLGQGPQFIFQYYEKEERGRGNFPDRFSARQFPNYSSELNVNALLLGDSALYLCASSSAVVTQYFGPGTRLTVL.

The chain uses TRBV5-1 and TRBJ2-3; TRBD2 might be the D (5 bases). This CDR3 contains 13 residues. Germline values: CDR1 SGHRS, CDR2 YFSETQ. V was shortened by 2 bases and J by 1 base, with 5 bases between the two germline ends. The DNA of the CDR3 is TGCGCCAGCAGCTTAGCGGGCACAGATACGCAGTATTTT. It specifies CASSLAGTDTQYF.

The rearrangement joins TRBV6-1 to TRBJ1-2; no definite D call. Trimming cost V 6 bases and J 0 bases, with 14 bases left between them. CDR3 length: 15 amino acids. Germline V CDR1 and CDR2: MNHNS, SASEGT. CDR3: CASRGSEGSNYGYTF. The CDR3 DNA sequence: TGTGCCAGCAGGGGCAGTGAGGGATCTAACTATGGCTACACCTTC.

The chain uses TRBV2 and TRBJ1-5; 8 bases agree with TRBD1. V lost 6 bases, J lost 6 bases, and 7 bases stayed unmatched. The CDR3 covers 14 residues. Looked up from germline, CDR1 is SNHLY and CDR2 is FYNNEI. This CDR3 is CASSQQGASQPQHF. CDR3 coding DNA: TGTGCCAGCAGCCAGCAGGGGGCATCTCAGCCCCAGCATTTT.

This clone came up once. The rearrangement links TRBV25-1 to TRBJ2-7; either TRBD1 or TRBD2 may fit D (5 bases each). The CDR3 is 15 residues long. V was shortened by 2 bases and J by 1 base, with 12 bases between the two germline ends. Germline CDR1 and CDR2: MGHDK and SYGVNS. In nucleotides, the CDR3 is TGTGCCAGCAGTGAACGGGGCAGCAGATCCTACGAGCAGTACTTC. Translation: CASSERGSRSYEQYF.

This sequence joins TRBV10-3 and TRBJ1-1, with D maybe TRBD1 (5 bases). Looked up from germline, CDR1 is ENHRY and CDR2 is SYGVKD. This CDR3 spans 12 amino acids. Trimming took 7 bases from V and 3 from J, leaving 9 bases between them. CDR3 in DNA: TGTGCCATCAAGGGCAGGGACACTGAAGCTTTCTTT. It yields the protein CAIKGRDTEAFF.

This chain joins TRBV13 and TRBJ2-2; D might be TRBD2 (6 bases). V was shortened by 2 bases and J by 5 bases, with 15 bases between the two germline ends. The CDR3 sequence is 16 residues long. The germline CDR1 and CDR2 sequences are PRHDT and FYEKMQ (reference sequence). CDR3 sequence (DNA): TGTGCCAGCAGCTTATTCCGGCGGGAAGATACCGGGGAGCTGTTTTTT. Its protein is CASSLFRREDTGELFF.

This chain links TRBV30 with TRBJ1-2; no reliable D call. V was cut by 0 bases and J by 4 bases, with 6 bases left in between. Looked up from germline, CDR1 is GTSNPN and CDR2 is SVGIG (reference sequence). The CDR3 has 12 amino acids. For the CDR3, the DNA is TGTGCCTGGAGTGTAGACGTCTATGGCTACACCTTC. Translating it yields CAWSVDVYGYTF. Combining the CDR3 with reference TRBV30 and TRBJ1-2 gives the whole variable domain SQTIHQWPATLVQPVGSPLSLECTVEGTSNPNLYWYRQAAGRGLQLLFYSVGIGQISSEVPQNLSASRPQDRQFILSSKKLLLSDSGFYLCAWSVDVYGYTFGSGTRLTVV.

The chain recombines TRBV4-2 with TRBJ2-2, with TRBD1 matching over 7 bases. The junction had 8 bases not matched to a gene; V was cut back by 0 bases and J by 4 bases. This CDR3 is built from 17 residues. The germline V gene encodes CDR1 LGHNA and CDR2 YNFKEQ. DNA for the CDR3: TGTGCCAGCAGCCAAGATACCGGGACAGCGACCACCGGGGAGCTGTTTTTT. Amino acids: CASSQDTGTATTGELFF.

The chain has TRBV7-8 and TRBJ2-7; D not resolved. The germline CDR1 and CDR2 sequences are SGHVS and FQNEAQ. V gave up 5 bases and J gave up 0 bases, with 5 bases separating them. CDR3 length equals 12 residues. DNA of the CDR3: TGTGCCAGCAGCCTCTACTCCTACGAGCAGTACTTC. The encoded protein is CASSLYSYEQYF.